This entry concerns a single T cell receptor beta chain. Its antigen is not identified. The sample originates from a study of CD8 T cells in ankylosing spondylitis. V was pared by 5 bases and J by 8 bases, with 12 bases between. The CDR3 is 12 residues long. Study-level findings and limits: Among TCR beta sequences, a motif of under ten highly homologous variants appeared characteristic of ankylosing spondylitis blood.

TCRdb processed the 5' RACE reads anew with MiXCR; each CDR3 protein has one entry. The sample shows around 450,000 distinct CDR3 sequences, 20% to 30% of them seen only once. This chain links TRBV12-3 or TRBV12-4 with TRBJ1-2; unclear D gene. Sample: blood, either unsorted or a sorted T cell fraction (not recorded which). The clonotype was recovered from a male donor with ankylosing spondylitis. The CDR3 DNA reads as TGTGCCAGCAGTCCGTTTCCGGGCGGCTACACCTTC. Translating gives CASSPFPGGYTF.